This is a list of T cell receptor beta chains from one sample in a study of cytomegalovirus exposure and HLA in healthy donors. The repertoire was sequenced with immunoSEQ multiplex PCR; TCRdb's copy has only in-frame clones and lacks some. Of 75,000 to 95,000 clones listed, about 83% are singletons. The specimen sequenced was PBMCs. The receptor source for this set is a woman aged 18-29 years in good health and CMV-seropositive. The CDR3 runs from the conserved cysteine through the conserved F or W. A D gene is named only where the DNA matches it firmly. Only part of the rows carry a size: once, few, many, or a class if the clone is expanded.

v_call	j_call	d_call	clone_size	cdr3_aa	cdr3_nt
TRBV15	TRBJ2-2	TRBD1	once	CATSRRGTGNTGELFF	TGTGCCACCAGCAGGAGGGGGACAGGGAACACCGGGGAGCTGTTTTTT
TRBV5-1	TRBJ2-1	TRBD1	NA	CASSSQGVANNEQFF	TGCGCCAGCAGCTCCCAGGGGGTTGCGAACAATGAGCAGTTCTTC
TRBV11-1	TRBJ1-1	NA	NA	CASSYSEGRGTEAFF	TGTGCCAGCAGCTACTCGGAGGGGCGAGGCACTGAAGCTTTCTTT
TRBV28	TRBJ2-7	TRBD1	NA	CASSTAEETGGSYEQYF	TGTGCCAGCAGTACGGCGGAGGAGACAGGGGGCAGCTACGAGCAGTACTTC
TRBV7-9	TRBJ2-5	TRBD2	NA	CASSYGTSGKKETQYF	TGTGCCAGCAGCTACGGGACTAGCGGGAAAAAAGAGACCCAGTACTTC
TRBV29-1	TRBJ2-5	NA	NA	CSVGIQGVLAGIETQYF	TGCAGCGTTGGTATACAGGGGGTTTTAGCGGGTATCGAGACCCAGTACTTC
TRBV5-1	TRBJ2-3	TRBD1	NA	CASVRDSNTDTQYF	TGCGCCAGCGTAAGGGACAGCAACACAGATACGCAGTATTTT
TRBV30	TRBJ1-6	NA	few	CAWSVDRTSSYNSPLHF	TGTGCCTGGAGTGTAGATCGGACAAGCTCCTATAATTCACCCCTCCACTTT
TRBV6-1	TRBJ1-5	TRBD1	NA	CASRPTGGLQPQHF	TGTGCCAGCAGGCCAACAGGGGGCCTTCAGCCCCAGCATTTT
TRBV7-8	TRBJ1-6	NA	NA	CASSSDWGGSPLHF	TGTGCCAGCAGCTCCGACTGGGGGGGCTCACCCCTCCACTTT
TRBV6-5	TRBJ2-7	NA	NA	CASHWGPSSYEQYF	TGTGCCAGCCATTGGGGCCCAAGCTCCTACGAGCAGTACTTC
TRBV9	TRBJ1-1	NA	NA	CASSAGSLNTEAFF	TGTGCCAGCAGCGCAGGGTCCCTGAACACTGAAGCTTTCTTT
TRBV5-1	TRBJ2-1	TRBD1	NA	CASSTDRGLYNEQFF	TGCGCCAGCAGTACTGACAGGGGGCTCTACAATGAGCAGTTCTTC
TRBV14	TRBJ2-1	NA	NA	CASSQQGWDNEQFF	TGTGCCAGCAGCCAGCAGGGTTGGGACAATGAGCAGTTCTTC
TRBV28	TRBJ1-2	TRBD1	NA	CASSLDRDRGYTF	TGTGCCAGCAGTTTAGACAGGGACCGAGGCTACACCTTC
TRBV7-2	TRBJ2-5	TRBD1	NA	CASSRGQGETQYF	TGTGCCAGCAGCCGCGGACAGGGTGAGACCCAGTACTTC
TRBV28	TRBJ2-5	TRBD2	NA	CASSYPSGSQETQYF	TGTGCCAGCAGTTACCCCAGCGGGAGCCAAGAGACCCAGTACTTC
TRBV2	TRBJ1-4	NA	NA	CAILLKGEPEKLFF	TGTGCCATCTTACTTAAGGGAGAACCTGAAAAACTGTTTTTT
TRBV7-2	TRBJ2-5	TRBD2	NA	CASSLPAGATGTQYF	TGTGCCAGCAGCTTACCAGCGGGAGCCACGGGGACCCAGTACTTC
TRBV30	TRBJ1-1	TRBD1	NA	CAWSLGTGGNEAFF	TGTGCCTGGAGCCTCGGGACAGGGGGTAATGAAGCTTTCTTT
TRBV27	TRBJ2-7	TRBD2	NA	CASSLQASGRPGEQYF	TGTGCCAGCAGTTTACAGGCTAGCGGGAGACCGGGAGAGCAGTACTTC
TRBV6-5	TRBJ1-1	TRBD1	NA	CASSYSGTGPRAFF	TGTGCCAGCAGTTACTCTGGGACAGGGCCAAGAGCTTTCTTT
TRBV10-3	TRBJ2-5	NA	NA	CAISDFGGNQETQYF	TGTGCCATCAGTGATTTTGGCGGTAATCAAGAGACCCAGTACTTC
TRBV7-9	TRBJ1-6	NA	NA	CASSLQNSPLHF	TGTGCCAGCAGCTTACAAAATTCACCCCTCCACTTT
TRBV6-5	TRBJ2-3	TRBD1	NA	CASSYTGTDTDTQYF	TGTGCCAGCAGTTACACCGGGACAGACACAGATACGCAGTATTTT
TRBV29-1	TRBJ2-1	TRBD1	NA	CSGDREYNEQFF	TGCAGCGGGGACAGGGAATACAATGAGCAGTTCTTC
TRBV6-5	TRBJ1-1	NA	medium-sized	CASSYSWTTNTEAFF	TGTGCCAGCAGTTACTCGTGGACAACGAACACTGAAGCTTTCTTT
TRBV5-1	TRBJ2-7	TRBD1	NA	CASSRPGTGEDEQYF	TGCGCCAGCAGCCGACCTGGGACAGGGGAAGACGAGCAGTACTTC
TRBV18	TRBJ1-2	NA	NA	CASSPVALLNGYTF	TGTGCCAGCTCACCGGTGGCACTACTAAATGGCTACACCTTC
TRBV6-1	TRBJ1-5	TRBD1	NA	CASSEYGTGGDQPQHF	TGTGCCAGCAGTGAATACGGGACAGGGGGTGATCAGCCCCAGCATTTT
TRBV2	TRBJ2-5	TRBD2	NA	CASNRLALGGETQYF	TGTGCCAGCAATCGTCTAGCCCTGGGAGGGGAGACCCAGTACTTC
TRBV7-8	TRBJ2-7	TRBD1	NA	CASSPPGTEPFHSYEQYF	TGTGCCAGCAGTCCTCCCGGGACAGAGCCCTTTCACTCCTACGAGCAGTACTTC
TRBV13	TRBJ2-7	TRBD2	NA	CASSLRGAASGRQQYF	TGTGCCAGCAGCTTACGGGGAGCGGCTAGCGGGAGACAGCAGTACTTC
TRBV6-5	TRBJ1-6	TRBD1	few	CASSRQGERGSPLHF	TGTGCCAGCAGTCGACAGGGTGAACGGGGTTCACCCCTCCACTTT
TRBV30	TRBJ1-1	TRBD1	few	CAWSRQGPAFF	TGTGCCTGGAGTAGACAGGGACCAGCTTTCTTT
TRBV28	TRBJ2-7	NA	few	CASSLLSGESYEQYF	TGTGCCAGCAGTTTGTTGTCAGGGGAGTCCTACGAGCAGTACTTC
TRBV2	TRBJ1-6	TRBD1	NA	CASRPDRGVRDSPLHF	TGTGCCAGCAGACCGGACAGGGGCGTTAGGGATTCACCCCTCCACTTT
TRBV4-1	TRBJ2-3	TRBD2	NA	CASSQRASGGYNTDTQYF	TGCGCCAGCAGCCAACGCGCTAGCGGGGGCTACAACACAGATACGCAGTATTTT
TRBV11-2	TRBJ2-7	NA	NA	CASTPTSYEQYF	TGTGCCAGCACCCCGACTTCCTACGAGCAGTACTTC
TRBV4-1	TRBJ1-5	TRBD1	NA	CASSRGQGVYQPQHF	TGCGCCAGCAGCCGGGGACAGGGAGTCTATCAGCCCCAGCATTTT
TRBV30	TRBJ1-1	NA	NA	CAWSVRENTEAFF	TGTGCCTGGAGTGTACGCGAGAACACTGAAGCTTTCTTT
TRBV7-9	TRBJ1-1	TRBD1	NA	CASSLVGTGIPEAFF	TGTGCCAGCAGCTTAGTGGGGACAGGGATCCCTGAAGCTTTCTTT
TRBV13	TRBJ1-2	NA	NA	CASSLIAYGYTF	TGTGCCAGCAGCCTCATAGCATATGGCTACACCTTC
TRBV5-1	TRBJ1-1	TRBD1	NA	CASSFLQGGITEAFF	TGCGCCAGCAGCTTTCTGCAGGGGGGTATCACTGAAGCTTTCTTT
TRBV10-2	TRBJ1-3	NA	NA	CASSDRSSGNTIYF	TGCGCCAGCAGTGACCGGAGCTCTGGAAACACCATATATTTT
TRBV6-6	TRBJ2-7	NA	NA	CASTQGGRSYEQYF	TGTGCCAGCACCCAAGGAGGCCGCTCCTACGAGCAGTACTTC
TRBV15	TRBJ2-3	TRBD2	NA	CATSRERGATDTQYF	TGTGCCACCAGCAGAGAGCGGGGGGCCACAGATACGCAGTATTTT
TRBV4-1	TRBJ2-7	NA	once	CASSPTLDSSYEQYF	TGCGCCAGCAGCCCAACCCTGGACAGTTCCTACGAGCAGTACTTC
TRBV2	TRBJ1-2	TRBD1	NA	CASSTGTGLGGYGYTF	TGTGCCAGCAGTACCGGGACAGGGCTGGGTGGCTATGGCTACACCTTC
TRBV28	TRBJ2-7	TRBD2	NA	CASSLAGGPYEQYF	TGTGCCAGCAGTTTAGCGGGAGGGCCCTACGAGCAGTACTTC
TRBV9	TRBJ2-7	NA	NA	CASSVGGTANYEQYF	TGTGCCAGCAGCGTAGGCGGGACAGCAAACTACGAGCAGTACTTC
TRBV10-3	TRBJ1-2	TRBD1	NA	CAIRQIQGAPYGYTF	TGTGCCATCAGACAAATACAGGGGGCCCCCTATGGCTACACCTTC
TRBV5-1	TRBJ1-1	NA	NA	CASTSSEYTEAFF	TGCGCCAGCACCTCCTCGGAGTACACTGAAGCTTTCTTT
TRBV7-3	TRBJ2-5	NA	NA	CASSSGLQETQYF	TGTGCCAGCAGCAGCGGTCTACAAGAGACCCAGTACTTC